This entry features one T cell receptor beta chain sequence. Its antigen is still unknown. Base qualities are not recorded, but no much larger clone differs from it by a single base. The sample is drawn from a study of T-cell reconstitution after alpha-beta-depleted transplantation in children listed by TCRdb under 2016. A note on the overall study: Using TCR repertoire profiling, the study quantitatively followed how T-cell immune reconstitution unfolded in children after TCRalphabeta/CD19-depleted allogeneic hematopoietic cell transplantation.

The library relied on PCR. Sequencing instrument: Illumina HiSeq 2500. Molecular barcoding was employed in the preparation of TCR libraries, with unique molecular identifiers being used to normalize TCRbeta repertoire quantification. TCRdb's own reprocessing of the public reads used fastp at Q25 and MiXCR and kept productive beta chains. CDR3 protein duplicates are merged, each entry listing the most common genes and DNA. The sample table shows roughly 500,000 distinct CDR3 sequences, and approximately 29% are seen once. The ten largest make up 2% to 2.5% of the sample. Trimming costs V 3 bases and J 3 bases, and their ends lie 17 bases apart. The germline V gene provides CDR1 SQVTM and CDR2 ANQGSEA. The CDR3 contains 15 residues, cysteine and phenylalanine counted. Solely the CDR3 DNA is kept, with 45 bases framed from the first base.

The receptor was derived from a human donor who donated a stem cell graft to a child with aplastic anemia. Here the sequenced sample was PBMCs from the stem cell graft donor, taken from the stem cell graft. Here the chain combines TRBV29-1 and TRBJ1-1, with the identity of the D gene unclear. The sequenced DNA is TGCAGCGTTGAGGTTTCGGCCCGACAATACACTGAAGCTTTCTTT. The translation is CSVEVSARQYTEAFF.